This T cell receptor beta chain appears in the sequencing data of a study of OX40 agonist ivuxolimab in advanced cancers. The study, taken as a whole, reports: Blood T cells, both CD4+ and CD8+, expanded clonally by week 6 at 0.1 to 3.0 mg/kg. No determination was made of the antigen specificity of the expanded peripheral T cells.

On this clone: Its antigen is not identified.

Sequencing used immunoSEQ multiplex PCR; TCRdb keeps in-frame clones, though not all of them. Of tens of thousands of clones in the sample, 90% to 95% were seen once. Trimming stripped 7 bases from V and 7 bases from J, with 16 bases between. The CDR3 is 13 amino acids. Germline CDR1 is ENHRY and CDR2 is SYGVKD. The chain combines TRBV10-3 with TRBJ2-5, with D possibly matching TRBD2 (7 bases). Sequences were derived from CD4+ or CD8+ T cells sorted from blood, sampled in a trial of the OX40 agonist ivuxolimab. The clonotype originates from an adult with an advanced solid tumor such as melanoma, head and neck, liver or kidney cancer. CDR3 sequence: CAIKGGPSGTQYF. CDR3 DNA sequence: TGTGCCATCAAGGGGGGGCCGAGCGGGACCCAGTACTTC.